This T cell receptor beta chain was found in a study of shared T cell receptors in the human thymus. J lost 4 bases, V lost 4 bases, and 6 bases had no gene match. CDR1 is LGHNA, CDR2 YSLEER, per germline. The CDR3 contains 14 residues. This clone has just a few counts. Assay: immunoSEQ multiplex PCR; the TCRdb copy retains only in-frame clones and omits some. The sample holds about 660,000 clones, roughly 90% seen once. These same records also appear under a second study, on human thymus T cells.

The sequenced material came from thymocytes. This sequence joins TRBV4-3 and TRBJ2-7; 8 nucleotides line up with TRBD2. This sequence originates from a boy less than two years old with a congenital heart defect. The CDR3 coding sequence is TGCGCCAGCAGCCGGGAGACTAGCGAATACGAGCAGTACTTC. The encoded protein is CASSRETSEYEQYF.